This T cell receptor (beta chain) was identified in a study of shared clonotypes between healthy human individuals (dated by TCRdb to 2018 to 2021). With regard to the full study: A few men and a couple of women, aged 18 to 49 years, made up the cohort. For each donor, CD4 naive and CD4 memory were each run on three plates, CD8 naive on two plates, and CD8 memory on one plate. To estimate repertoire size and how much clonotypes are shared between individuals, the study performed deep sequencing of blood TCR repertoires from roughly five healthy adults. Different laboratories and diverse techniques were used to prepare libraries and sequence TCR repertoires, to increase sequencing depth and limit assay-specific biases. Between about 0.85 and 9.5 billion PBMCs per donor were obtained by leukapheresis. Overall results and qualifications from the work: Sampling was restricted to blood, and TCR repertoires in tissue are likely to differ from TCR repertoires in blood. Rarefaction of sorted-subset datasets indicated incomplete sequencing despite the large sequencing depth. Sharing across a few donors was observed for 5% to 6.5% of naive CD4, 3.5% of naive CD8, roughly 2.3% of memory CD4, and approximately 0.41% of memory CD8 clonotypes. Pairwise subsampling led to the expectation that sequencing depth would affect the degree of clonotype sharing among donors. Naive subsets generally had larger estimated clonotype richness than memory subsets did. Higher generation probabilities were observed for clonotypes shared by all four sorted-subset donors than for non-shared clonotypes. Because the study included only a small number of donors, the genetic and exposure-history diversity represented was limited.

The donors were healthy, HIV-negative adults with no recently reported acute infections or vaccinations. Only Caucasian adults living in Nashville, Tennessee, USA were represented among the donors. CD4+ T cells were enriched by magnetic negative selection; naive cells were then positively selected on CD45RA, and the negative fraction formed the memory subset. Blood was collected by leukapheresis, and PBMCs were isolated by Ficoll-Histopaque density gradient centrifugation and then cryopreserved in liquid nitrogen vapor phase. Analytical flow cytometry was used to check the purity and quantity of every magnetically sorted T cell population. Genomic DNA was isolated from every sorted fraction and measured by UV absorbance on a Nanodrop 2000c. Notes on this clone: It has no known antigen specificity. There are no base qualities to consult, and no much larger clone falls within one base.

Between the V and J ends, shortened by 3 bases and 4 bases respectively, the junction contains 12 bases. Including cysteine and phenylalanine, the CDR3 has 15 amino acids. Left in the record is the CDR3 DNA by itself, 45 bases read in frame from the first base. The CDR1 and CDR2 encoded by the germline V gene are SGHVS and FQNEAQ. TCR CDR3 regions were amplified from genomic DNA by multiplex PCR using the deep immunoSEQ assay. Extracted genomic DNA from each cell subset was distributed evenly across all wells of several immunoSEQ 96-well plates, and each plate was treated as a replicate. Each replicate PCR for sorted subsets received roughly 0.2 ug genomic DNA, equal to around 32,000 T cell genomes. Purified libraries were quantified with a Qubit 3.0 fluorometer, sized on a Bioanalyzer 2100, and re-quantified with the KAPA Library Quantification kit. Every immunoSEQ 96-well plate was sequenced on a separate single-read 150-cycle Illumina NextSeq 550 flow cell. Per the source publication's procedure: Because the immunoSEQ output included only junctional sequences and no quality scores, the filtering could not be the same as the filtering used for full-length reads. To assign V/J genes and CDR3, sequences were annotated using PyIR, a Python wrapper for IgBLAST v1.9, with IMGT germline references. Any read was removed if the V/J assignment was weak (E-value above 1e-6), the CDR3 was missing, or the read contained stop codons, out-of-frame junctions, or ambiguous translated residues. V3J clonotypes were defined as sequences sharing an identical inferred V gene, J gene, and CDR3 amino acid sequence. To compute the percentage overlap between repertoires, the number of shared unique clonotypes was divided by the size of the smaller repertoire. RTK rarefaction, the Chao1 estimator, and Recon v2.1 estimates of unobserved clonotypes were used to assess repertoire richness. For all TCRbeta clonotypes obtained by the gDNA method from a few donors, generation probabilities were computed with OLGA. TCRdb holds this immuneACCESS table with in-frame rearrangements only. Some clones are missing; in checked studies, unresolved V genes explain under half, and the rest has no known cause. V and J calls and clone size follow that table, whereas D and trimming were derived from the DNA. The sample data list 2 million to 2.5 million clones, and under 95% of these were observed just once. The leading ten clones occupy more than 0.35% of the sample.

In this chain, TRBV7-8 is recombined with TRBJ2-2, with TRBD1 tentatively as D gene (5 bases match). Sample: naive CD4+ T cells from PBMCs. The sample's cell subset or site label, in plain terms: CD45RA+ positively selected. The receptor was isolated from a man between 18 and 29 years old in good health. Some clones in this sample may be carry-over from other donors' samples. The DNA sequence is TGTGCCAGCAGCTTGCGCGACAGTTCCACCGGGGAGCTGTTTTTT. Protein translation: CASSLRDSSTGELFF.